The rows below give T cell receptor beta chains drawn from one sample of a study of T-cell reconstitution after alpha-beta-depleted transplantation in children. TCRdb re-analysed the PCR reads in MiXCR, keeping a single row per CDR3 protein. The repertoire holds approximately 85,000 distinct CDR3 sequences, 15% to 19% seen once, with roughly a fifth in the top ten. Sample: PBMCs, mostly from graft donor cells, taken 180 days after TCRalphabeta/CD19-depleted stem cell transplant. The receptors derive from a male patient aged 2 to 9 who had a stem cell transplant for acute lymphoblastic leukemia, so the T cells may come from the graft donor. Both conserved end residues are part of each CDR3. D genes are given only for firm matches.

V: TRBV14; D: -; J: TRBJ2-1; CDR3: CASSQPSVYNEQFF
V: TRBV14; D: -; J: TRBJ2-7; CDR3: CASSQQFYEQYF
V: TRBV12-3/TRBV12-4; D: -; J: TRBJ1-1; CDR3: CASSVGRNTEAFF
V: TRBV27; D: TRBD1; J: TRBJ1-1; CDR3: CASRTQGDTEAFF
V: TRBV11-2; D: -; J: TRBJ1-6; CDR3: CASRFGGSSYNSPLHF
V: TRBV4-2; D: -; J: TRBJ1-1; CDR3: CASSQRDMNTEAFF
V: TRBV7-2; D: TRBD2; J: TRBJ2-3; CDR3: CASSRTSQAPDTQYF
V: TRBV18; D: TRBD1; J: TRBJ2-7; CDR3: CASSPPGTGNEQYF
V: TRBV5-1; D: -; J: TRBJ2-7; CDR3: CASSWQAIHEQYF
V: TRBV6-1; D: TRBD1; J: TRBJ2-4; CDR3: CASSRSDRGAKNIQYF
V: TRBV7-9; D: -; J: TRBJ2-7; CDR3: CASSLGGVGESRWEQYF
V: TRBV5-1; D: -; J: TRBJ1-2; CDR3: CASSSRWANPMVGYTF
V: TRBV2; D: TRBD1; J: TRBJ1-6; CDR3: CASSRYYGTGKMWNSPLHF
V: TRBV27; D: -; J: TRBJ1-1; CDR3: CASSPMVSNTEAFF
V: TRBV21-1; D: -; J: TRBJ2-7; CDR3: CASSLRGRDRSSYEQHF
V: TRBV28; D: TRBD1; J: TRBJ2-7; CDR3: CASSSPRTGPYEQYF
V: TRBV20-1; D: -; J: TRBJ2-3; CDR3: CSARWGKGTDTQYF
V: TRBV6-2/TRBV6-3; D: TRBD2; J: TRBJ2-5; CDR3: CASSYSTSGGARRETQYF
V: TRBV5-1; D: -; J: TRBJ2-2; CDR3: CASSLGGQGGGTGELFF
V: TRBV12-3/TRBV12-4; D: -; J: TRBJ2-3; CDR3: CASSFFGGGPPDTQYF
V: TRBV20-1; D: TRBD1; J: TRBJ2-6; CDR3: CSAYKGATGANVLTF
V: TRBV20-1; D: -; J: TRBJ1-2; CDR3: CSARDTNYGYTF
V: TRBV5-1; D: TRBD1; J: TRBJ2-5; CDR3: CASSPGRGTGQETQYF
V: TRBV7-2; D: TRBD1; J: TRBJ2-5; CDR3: CASSLGQAKETQYF
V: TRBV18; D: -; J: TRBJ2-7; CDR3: CASSPQRTDSGNEQYF
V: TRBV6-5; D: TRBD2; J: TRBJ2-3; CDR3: CASSYLRGGTDTQYF
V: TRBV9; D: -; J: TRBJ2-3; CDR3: CASSPLSTDTQYF
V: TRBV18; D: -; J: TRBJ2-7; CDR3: CASSPTPGWGYEQYF
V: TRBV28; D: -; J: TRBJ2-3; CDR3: CASRDSSTDTQYF
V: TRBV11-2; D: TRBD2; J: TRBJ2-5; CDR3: CASSPRQRAIAGGPALETQYF
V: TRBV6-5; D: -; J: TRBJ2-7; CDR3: CASSYASPSYEQYF
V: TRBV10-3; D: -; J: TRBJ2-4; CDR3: CAITTRVAKNIQYF
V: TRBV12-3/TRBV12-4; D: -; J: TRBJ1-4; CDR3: CASTPGTGVTGGEKLFF
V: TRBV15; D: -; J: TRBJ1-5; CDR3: CATSRESILEDQPQHF
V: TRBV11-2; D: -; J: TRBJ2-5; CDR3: CASSFRGGRETQYF
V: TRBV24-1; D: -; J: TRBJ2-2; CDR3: CAAGRNGELFF
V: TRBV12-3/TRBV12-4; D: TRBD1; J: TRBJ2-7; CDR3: CASSLRQGAHEQYF
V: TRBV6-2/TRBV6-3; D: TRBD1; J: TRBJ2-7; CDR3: CASRRPGQGSYEQYF
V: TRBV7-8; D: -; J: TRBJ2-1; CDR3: CASSLVPGENSYNEQFF
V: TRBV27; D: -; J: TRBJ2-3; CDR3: CASSPLGTDTQYF
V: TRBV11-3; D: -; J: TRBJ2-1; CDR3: CASSSSDGAVEQFF
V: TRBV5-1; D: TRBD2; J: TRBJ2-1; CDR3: CASSLAIVAGVDNEQFF